The 9 T cell receptor beta chains reported below all come from one sample, sequenced in a study of OX40 agonist ivuxolimab in advanced cancers. Libraries were prepared by immunoSEQ multiplex PCR; TCRdb keeps only in-frame clonotypes and omits some of them. The sample yields 70,000 to 100,000 clones, over 75% seen once. The input for sequencing was CD4+ or CD8+ T cells sorted from blood, taken in a trial of the OX40 agonist ivuxolimab. The receptor set was obtained from an adult with an advanced solid tumor such as melanoma, head and neck, liver or kidney cancer.

The chain has TRBV10-2 and TRBJ2-1, with TRBD2 as a possible D gene (7 bases). Germline V lookup: CDR1 WSHSY, CDR2 SAAADI. The length of the CDR3 is 14 residues. Trimming removed 8 bases at V and 0 bases at J, with 11 bases between. CDR3 in amino acids: CASGRGSSYNEQFF. The CDR3 DNA follows: TGCGCCAGCGGGAGGGGGAGCTCCTACAATGAGCAGTTCTTC.

The chain is built from TRBV7-9 and TRBJ1-1; TRBD1 aligns across 8 bases. The CDR3 is made up of 14 amino acids. J lost 0 bases, V lost 5 bases, and 2 bases had no gene match. Germline V gene lookup returns CDR1 SEHNR and CDR2 FQNEAQ (reference sequence). The CDR3: CASSEQGVNTEAFF. As DNA, the CDR3 is TGTGCCAGCAGCGAACAGGGGGTGAACACTGAAGCTTTCTTT. Full variable domain (outside the CDR3, taken from reference TRBV7-9 and TRBJ1-1): DTGVSQNPRHKITKRGQNVTFRCDPISEHNRLYWYRQTLGQGPEFLTYFQNEAQLEKSRLLSDRFSAERPKGSFSTLEIQRTEQGDSAMYLCASSEQGVNTEAFFGQGTRLTVV.

The chain carries TRBV7-6 and TRBJ2-1, with 7 nucleotides matching TRBD2. Germline assignment: CDR1 SGHVS and CDR2 FNYEAQ. V shed 3 bases and J 4 bases; nucleotides not matched to a gene: 6. The CDR3 is 15 amino acids. CDR3 DNA: TGTGCCAGCAGCTTCCTCCTAGCGGAATACAATGAGCAGTTCTTC. Translated: CASSFLLAEYNEQFF.

The chain carries TRBV6-1 and TRBJ2-7; 7 nucleotides agree with TRBD2. From germline, CDR1 is MNHNS and CDR2 SASEGT. This CDR3 contains 13 residues. V lost 7 bases, J lost 0 bases, and 3 bases stayed unmatched. The CDR3 reads CASISGTSYEQYF. In DNA form, the CDR3 reads TGTGCCAGCATAAGCGGGACCTCCTACGAGCAGTACTTC.

V and J are TRBV4-2 and TRBJ2-3, with D unresolved. CDR1 and CDR2 (germline): LGHNA, YNFKEQ. The CDR3 runs 16 residues. The V gene lost 0 bases and the J gene lost 1 base, with 11 bases spanning the gap. The CDR3 loop reads CASSQDAESGTDTQYF. DNA for the CDR3: TGTGCCAGCAGCCAAGATGCCGAGAGCGGCACAGATACGCAGTATTTT.

This clone was seen a few times. An end of the junction does not agree with germline; a read error may underlie this. The genes are TRBV7-7 and TRBJ2-7; D is uncertain. Looked up from germline, CDR1 is SSHAT and CDR2 is FNYEAQ (reference sequence). There are 15 residues in the CDR3. CDR3 sequence reads: CASSLRYGPPYEQYF. DNA of the CDR3: TGTGCTAGCAGCTTACGTTACGGCCCGCCATACGAGCAGTACTTC.

The rearrangement links TRBV7-9 to TRBJ2-2, with no clear D. The CDR3 has 14 residues. The V end was cut by 0 bases, the J end by 6 bases, with 8 bases between. CDR1 is SEHNR and CDR2 is FQNEAQ in the germline V gene (reference sequence). The CDR3 protein is CASSLAGVAGELFF. The DNA for the CDR3 is TGTGCCAGCAGCTTAGCTGGGGTGGCCGGGGAGCTGTTTTTT.

The chain joins TRBV4-1 to TRBJ2-2; D uncertain. The length of the CDR3 is 16 residues. V was cut by 2 bases and J by 0 bases, with 10 bases left in between. Germline lookup yields CDR1 MGHRA and CDR2 YSYEKL. The CDR3 loop reads CASSQISSSNTGELFF. The CDR3, as DNA: TGCGCCAGCAGCCAAATTAGCAGCTCGAACACCGGGGAGCTGTTTTTT.

This chain uses TRBV19 with TRBJ2-1, with TRBD1 as a possible D gene (6 bases). Trimming left V 4 bases short and J 4 bases short, with 8 bases between. This CDR3 is 13 amino acids long. Germline CDR1 is LNHDA and CDR2 is SQIVND (reference sequence). The CDR3 coding sequence is TGTGCCAGTAGTACCGGACAGTACAATGAGCAGTTCTTC. Translated, it gives CASSTGQYNEQFF.